The clone carrying this T cell receptor beta chain was detected a few times. Antigen specificity is unknown. The sample is drawn from a study of T cells after yellow fever vaccination. Synthesis of TCR cDNA relied on 5'RACE template switching, which attached a universal primer site and UMIs. TCRdb re-analysed the 5' RACE reads in MiXCR, keeping a single row per CDR3 protein. The table has hundreds of thousands of distinct CDR3 sequences, around 12% seen once. General study findings and limits: The presence of abundant clonotypes contaminating from the bulk population was possible in FACS-sorted repertoires.

The origin of this receptor is a man aged 18-30 years who received the YFV17D yellow fever vaccine. Sequenced material: CD4+ T cells sorted from PBMCs, taken 15 days after the yellow fever booster vaccination.

The CDR3 spells CASSLDRVPNYEQYF. CDR3 sequence (DNA): TGTGCCAGCAGCTTGGACAGAGTCCCCAACTACGAGCAGTACTTC. V gene TRBV12-3 or TRBV12-4 combines with J gene TRBJ2-7, with a weak D call TRBD1 (6 bases). Trimming shortened V by 6 bases and J by 3 bases, and 18 bases separated the two germline ends. The CDR3 totals 15 residues.